This T cell receptor beta chain was sequenced during a study of cytomegalovirus exposure and HLA in healthy donors. Regarding the study as a whole: Accurate HLA-A and HLA-B prediction from TCR beta sequences was reported for most subjects.

The PCR made use of 60 Vbeta and 13 Jbeta primers. The table came from immunoSEQ multiplex PCR; TCRdb's copy has only in-frame clones and leaves some out. The table lists roughly 100,000 clones, 76% of them singletons. For this clone: Antigen unknown.

Sequences were obtained from PBMCs. The origin of this receptor is a woman aged 18-35 years in good health and CMV-seropositive.

The CDR3 is CAWSERGNQPQHF. CDR3 coding DNA: TGTGCCTGGAGTGAGAGGGGCAATCAGCCCCAGCATTTT. This sequence joins TRBV30 and TRBJ1-5, with D hard to call. CDR3 length: 13 amino acids. V lost 1 base to trimming and J lost 2 bases, with 6 bases between them. The germline V gene encodes CDR1 GTSNPN and CDR2 SVGIG (reference sequence).